This T cell receptor (beta chain) was sequenced in a study of blood T cell repertoires in COVID-19. Either two negative PCRs, clearance, or symptom resolution qualified Cohort 3 donors as recovered. This CDR3 spans 14 amino acids. In germline, CDR1 is LNHDA, CDR2 SQIVND (reference sequence). Trimming took 7 bases from V and 4 from J, leaving 15 bases between them. Authors' methods: Counts of nucleated cells, estimated from reference gene primer amplification, were obtained. Method: immunoSEQ multiplex PCR; TCRdb's copy keeps in-frame clones and lacks some. Clone size and V and J calls were adopted from that table, with D and trimming inferred from the DNA. This repertoire shows approximately 280,000 clones, over 85% found once; its top ten account for roughly 1.8%.

The TCR sequence derives from a woman between 55 and 75 years old who had recovered from COVID-19. The chain uses TRBV19 and TRBJ2-3; a possible D gene is TRBD2 (5 bases). What was sequenced was PBMCs or T cells enriched from blood (not recorded which). The CDR3 sequence is CASNVRRRADTQYF. CDR3 DNA sequence: TGTGCCAGTAATGTAAGGCGGCGGGCAGATACGCAGTATTTT.